The 6 T cell receptor beta chains below come from one sample, sequenced in a study of T cells in Graves' hyperthyroidism and ophthalmopathy. The TCR beta CDR3 regions underwent amplification using RNA transcripts as the source. First-round RT-PCR with HTBI primers amplified the TCR CDR3 region. TCRdb reanalysed the multiplex PCR reads using MiXCR and keeps one entry per CDR3 protein. The table shows under 400,000 distinct CDR3 sequences, with around a sixth occurring only once. Sequencing input: blood. The receptor set was obtained from a man aged 25-45 years with Graves' hyperthyroidism.

This clonotype was seen more than once but under ten times. The CDR3 loop reads CASSLGSRAGRNQPQHF. The DNA for the CDR3 is TGTGCCAGCAGCTTAGGGAGTAGGGCAGGACGAAATCAGCCCCAGCATTTT. The chain couples TRBV7-9 to TRBJ1-5; D gene uncertain. The germline V and J ends were trimmed by 1 base and 4 bases, with 17 bases remaining between them. The CDR3 consists of 17 residues. Germline V gives CDR1 SEHNR, CDR2 FQNEAQ (reference sequence).

This clonotype has ten or more counts. The chain recombines TRBV28 with TRBJ2-7; no reliable D call. Germline values: CDR1 MDHEN, CDR2 SYDVKM. V gave up 6 bases and J gave up 2 bases, with 8 bases separating them. CDR3 length equals 12 residues. In DNA form, the CDR3 reads TGTGCCAGCAGCTCTGATCCCTACGAGCAGTACTTC. Protein: CASSSDPYEQYF.

This clonotype was detected many times. The junction shows a germline mismatch at one end, possibly a read error. The chain employs TRBV5-1 and TRBJ2-1; D ambiguous. The CDR3 is made up of 12 amino acids. CDR1 is SGHRS and CDR2 is YFSETQ in the germline V gene. CDR3 nucleotides: TGTGCCAGCAGCTTAGTCTACAATGAGCAGTTCTTC. Its protein is CASSLVYNEQFF.

This clonotype was seen a few times. V and J are TRBV10-3 and TRBJ2-1; D unresolved. Trimming stripped 9 bases from V and 3 bases from J, with 3 bases between. The CDR3 sequence is 10 residues long. Germline V lookup: CDR1 ENHRY, CDR2 SYGVKD. The CDR3 nucleotides read TGTGCCATAGTCTACAATGAGCAGTTCTTC. It encodes CAIVYNEQFF.

This clonotype was seen many times. V gene TRBV5-1 combines with J gene TRBJ2-3; 7 bases align to TRBD1. The CDR3 sequence is 14 residues long. V shed 5 bases and J 4 bases; nucleotides not matched to a gene: 7. Germline CDR1 and CDR2: SGHRS and YFSETQ. The CDR3 protein is CASRTVQGSDTQYF. The CDR3 region has the DNA TGCGCCAGCAGGACAGTACAGGGGTCAGATACGCAGTATTTT. The whole variable domain, remainder taken from reference TRBV5-1 and TRBJ2-3, is KAGVTQTPRYLIKTRGQQVTLSCSPISGHRSVSWYQQTPGQGLQFLFEYFSETQRNKGNFPGRFSGRQFSNSRSEMNVSTLELGDSALYLCASRTVQGSDTQYFGPGTRLTVL.

This clonotype was counted ten times or more. The CDR3 protein is CASSLGAGESGETQYF. The CDR3, as DNA: TGTGCCAGCAGTTTGGGGGCAGGGGAGTCCGGGGAGACCCAGTACTTC. The chain recombines TRBV12-3 or TRBV12-4 with TRBJ2-5, with a weak D call TRBD1 (6 bases). Trimming stripped 3 bases from V and 5 bases from J, with 19 bases between. The length of the CDR3 is 16 residues.